These T cell receptor beta chains were read from a single sample in a study of TIL therapy for anti-PD-1-resistant metastatic lung cancer. Some clones are missing from TCRdb's copy, which holds only in-frame ones; the method was immunoSEQ multiplex PCR. The sample carries about 60,000 clones, around 63% recorded once. Sequenced here: blood, sampled at baseline. All receptors derive from a person aged 25-85 years with non-small cell lung cancer. CDR3s include the opening cysteine and the closing phenylalanine or tryptophan. D genes are given only for firm matches. Clone size appears in some rows only: once, few, many, or a class for an expanded clone.

>NA|12|TRBV29-1|NA|TRBJ2-3
CSVDRGTDTQYF
TGCAGCGTTGACCGGGGAACAGATACGCAGTATTTT
>few|14|TRBV9|NA|TRBJ1-6
CASSVDSYNSPLHF
TGTGCCAGCAGCGTAGACAGCTATAATTCACCCCTCCACTTT
>NA|15|TRBV19|TRBD1|TRBJ1-4
CASSKNTGGDEKLFF
TGTGCCAGTAGCAAGAACACAGGGGGCGATGAAAAACTGTTTTTT
>NA|17|TRBV5-1|TRBD2|TRBJ2-3
CASSLPTSGGLTDTQYF
TGCGCCAGCAGCCTCCCGACTAGCGGGGGCCTCACAGATACGCAGTATTTT
>NA|15|TRBV9|NA|TRBJ2-7
CASSEHVGASYEQYF
TGTGCCAGCAGCGAACACGTGGGTGCCTCGTACGAGCAGTACTTC
>NA|12|TRBV21-1|NA|TRBJ2-1
CASSIWGNEQFF
TGTGCCAGCAGCATTTGGGGAAATGAGCAGTTCTTC
>once|15|TRBV6-6|NA|TRBJ2-2
CASSYETGNTGELFF
TGTGCCAGCAGTTACGAGACAGGGAACACCGGGGAGCTGTTTTTT
>NA|13|TRBV6-6|NA|TRBJ2-1
CASSKPGVHEQFF
TGTGCCAGCAGTAAACCAGGGGTTCATGAGCAGTTCTTC
>NA|14|TRBV30|NA|TRBJ1-1
CAWSVWGGNTEAFF
TGTGCCTGGAGTGTATGGGGCGGGAACACTGAAGCTTTCTTT
>NA|16|TRBV7-9|NA|TRBJ1-2
CASSQTLDSSARGYTF
TGTGCCAGCAGCCAAACCCTCGACAGCTCCGCGAGGGGCTACACCTTC
>NA|14|TRBV4-1|NA|TRBJ1-2
CASSRPGELYGYTF
TGCGCCAGCAGCCGACCAGGGGAACTCTATGGCTACACCTTC
>NA|18|TRBV5-5|NA|TRBJ2-5
CASSWGVAEPLPTETQYF
TGTGCCAGCAGCTGGGGGGTAGCGGAGCCGCTGCCGACAGAGACCCAGTACTTC
>NA|18|TRBV6-4|NA|TRBJ1-5
CATRLRPPVKFVYQPQHF
TGTGCCACCCGGCTACGTCCGCCTGTTAAATTCGTGTATCAGCCCCAGCATTTT
>few|16|TRBV5-1|NA|TRBJ2-2
CASSLSDQGIGGELFF
TGCGCCAGCAGCTTGAGTGACCAAGGTATTGGCGGGGAGCTGTTTTTT
>few|15|TRBV29-1|NA|TRBJ1-1
CSVVRRGTKNTEAFF
TGCAGCGTTGTAAGACGCGGTACGAAGAACACTGAAGCTTTCTTT
>NA|15|TRBV5-1|NA|TRBJ2-7
CASSLGGADGTAQYF
TGCGCCAGCAGTCTGGGCGGGGCCGATGGAACCGCGCAGTACTTC
>NA|13|TRBV30|TRBD1|TRBJ1-2
CASKTGANYGYTF
TGTGCCTCCAAGACAGGGGCCAACTATGGCTACACCTTC
>NA|15|TRBV5-1|TRBD1|TRBJ1-4
CASSPSGQRNEKLFF
TGCGCCAGCAGCCCCTCGGGACAGCGGAATGAAAAACTGTTTTTT
>NA|14|TRBV18|NA|TRBJ1-1
CASSPRQLNTEAFF
TGTGCCAGCTCACCACGACAGTTAAACACTGAAGCTTTCTTT
>NA|14|TRBV19|TRBD2|TRBJ2-7
CASQSKGRGREQYF
TGTGCCAGTCAAAGCAAGGGGAGGGGACGGGAGCAGTACTTC
>NA|15|TRBV15|TRBD2|TRBJ2-6
CATGLANSGANVLTF
TGTGCCACCGGACTAGCGAACTCTGGGGCCAACGTCCTGACTTTC
>NA|14|TRBV6-5|NA|TRBJ1-4
CASSYSGSREKLFF
TGTGCCAGCAGTTACTCGGGTTCCAGGGAAAAACTGTTTTTT
>NA|12|TRBV30|NA|TRBJ2-1
CAWSGVGFEQFF
TGTGCCTGGAGCGGGGTGGGATTTGAGCAGTTCTTC
>few|14|TRBV7-9|TRBD1|TRBJ1-5
CASSPGQGSQPQHF
TGTGCCAGCAGCCCCGGACAGGGGAGTCAGCCCCAGCATTTT
>NA|15|TRBV5-1|NA|TRBJ2-2
CASSSRGRGTGELFF
TGCGCCAGCAGTTCGAGGGGTAGAGGGACCGGGGAGCTGTTTTTT
>NA|15|TRBV10-3|NA|TRBJ2-7
CATLPVGTRNYEQYF
TGTGCCACCCTCCCTGTCGGGACTCGGAATTACGAGCAGTACTTC
>NA|12|TRBV15|TRBD2|TRBJ2-4
CATSLPGGPQYF
TGTGCCACCAGCCTGCCGGGGGGTCCTCAGTACTTC
>NA|15|TRBV11-3|NA|TRBJ1-2
CASSLDVREEDGYTF
TGTGCCAGCAGCTTAGATGTCAGGGAAGAGGATGGCTACACCTTC
>NA|18|TRBV5-1|TRBD2|TRBJ2-2
CASSFDPGTSGSNGELFF
TGCGCCAGCAGCTTCGATCCGGGGACTAGCGGGAGCAACGGGGAGCTGTTTTTT
>NA|14|TRBV6-5|NA|TRBJ2-5
CASSQTPTAETQYF
TGTGCCAGCAGTCAGACCCCCACAGCGGAGACCCAGTACTTC
>NA|12|TRBV2|NA|TRBJ2-7
CASSQDPNEQYF
TGTGCCAGCAGTCAGGACCCGAACGAGCAGTACTTC
>NA|16|TRBV6-6|NA|TRBJ2-5
CASSYSGGGQMETQYF
TGTGCCAGCAGTTACTCAGGTGGGGGACAAATGGAGACCCAGTACTTC
>NA|17|TRBV4-1|NA|TRBJ2-3
CASSKDYRISWGDTQYF
TGCGCCAGCAGCAAAGACTACAGGATATCATGGGGGGATACGCAGTATTTT
>few|13|TRBV28|TRBD1|TRBJ2-7
CASSLRDRDEQYF
TGTGCCAGCAGTTTACGGGACAGGGACGAGCAGTACTTC
>NA|14|TRBV18|NA|TRBJ2-5
CASSPPRAEETQYF
TGTGCCAGCTCACCACCGAGAGCCGAAGAGACCCAGTACTTC
>NA|14|TRBV30|NA|TRBJ2-5
CAWSVGLGEETQYF
TGTGCCTGGAGTGTTGGGCTAGGAGAAGAGACCCAGTACTTC
>NA|13|TRBV30|NA|TRBJ1-1
CAWAENSNTEAFF
TGTGCCTGGGCAGAGAATTCTAACACTGAAGCTTTCTTT